The clone carrying this T cell receptor beta chain was seen more than once but under ten times. This CDR3 has 10 residues. V was trimmed by 8 bases and J by 6 bases, leaving 8 bases between them. CDR1 MGHRA and CDR2 YSYEKL come from the germline V gene. The data derive from a study of blood T cell repertoires in COVID-19. Looking at the study overall: T cells, B-cell-depleted T cells, or PBMCs provided the cDNA or gDNA that served as material.

Repertoires were generated with immunoSEQ multiplex PCR, while TCRdb's copy carries only in-frame clones and drops some. The sample carries about 110,000 clones, over 65% recorded once. This receptor was obtained from a woman aged 55 to 70 with acute or convalescent COVID-19. The J gene is TRBJ2-7, the V gene TRBV4-1; no clear D. Sequencing used peripheral blood. The DNA for the CDR3 is TGCGCCAGCTTTAGATCCGAGCAGTACTTC. It codes for CASFRSEQYF.